This T cell receptor (beta chain) appears in the sequencing data of a study of kidney transplant recipient with SARS-CoV-2 infection. The ends were cut back, 0 bases at V and 4 bases at J, with 8 bases in the middle. This CDR3 is built from 13 residues. Germline CDR1 is DFQATT and CDR2 is SNEGSKA (reference sequence). TCRdb fed the reads into MiXCR, producing one record per CDR3 protein. Of some 220,000 distinct CDR3 sequences detected, 29% appear once; the ten largest clones hold roughly 7%. The sample in question was a blood sample, obtained at baseline and on roughly day 110 from a kidney transplant recipient. The sequence derives from a male patient between 25 and 39 years old who had COVID-19 and was a kidney transplant recipient. Some T cells may be the graft donor's. J is TRBJ2-3 and V is TRBV20-1; D is unresolved. The CDR3 reads CSARDNFPDTQYF. The DNA of the CDR3 is TGCAGTGCTAGAGATAATTTCCCAGATACGCAGTATTTT.